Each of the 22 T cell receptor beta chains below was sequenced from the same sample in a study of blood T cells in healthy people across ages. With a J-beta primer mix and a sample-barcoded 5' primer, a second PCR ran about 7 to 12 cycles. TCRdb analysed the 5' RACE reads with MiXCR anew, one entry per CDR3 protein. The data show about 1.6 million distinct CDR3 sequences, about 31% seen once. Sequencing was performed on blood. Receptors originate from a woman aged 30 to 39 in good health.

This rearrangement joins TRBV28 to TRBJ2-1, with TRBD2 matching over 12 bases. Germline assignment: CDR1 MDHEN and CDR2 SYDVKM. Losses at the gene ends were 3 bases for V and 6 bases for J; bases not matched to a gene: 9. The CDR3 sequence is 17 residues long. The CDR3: CASSFTSGRTPANEQFF. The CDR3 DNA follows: TGTGCCAGCAGTTTCACTAGCGGGAGGACCCCTGCCAATGAGCAGTTCTTC.

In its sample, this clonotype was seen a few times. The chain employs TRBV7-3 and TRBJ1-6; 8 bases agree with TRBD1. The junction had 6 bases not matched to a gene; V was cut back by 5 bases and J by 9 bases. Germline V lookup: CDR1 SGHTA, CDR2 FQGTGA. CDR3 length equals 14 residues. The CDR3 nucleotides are TGTGCCAGCAGCCCCGGGACAGGCATTTCACCCCTCCACTTT. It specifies CASSPGTGISPLHF.

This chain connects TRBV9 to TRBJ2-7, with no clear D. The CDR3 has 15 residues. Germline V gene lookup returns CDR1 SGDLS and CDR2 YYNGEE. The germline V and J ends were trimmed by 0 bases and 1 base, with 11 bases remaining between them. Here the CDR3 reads CASSVGAAVSYEQYF. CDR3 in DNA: TGTGCCAGCAGCGTAGGGGCAGCTGTGTCCTACGAGCAGTACTTC. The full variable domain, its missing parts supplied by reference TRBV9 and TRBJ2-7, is DSGVTQTPKHLITATGQRVTLRCSPRSGDLSVYWYQQSLDQGLQFLIQYYNGEERAKGNILERFSAQQFPDLHSELNLSSLELGDSALYFCASSVGAAVSYEQYFGPGTRLTVT.

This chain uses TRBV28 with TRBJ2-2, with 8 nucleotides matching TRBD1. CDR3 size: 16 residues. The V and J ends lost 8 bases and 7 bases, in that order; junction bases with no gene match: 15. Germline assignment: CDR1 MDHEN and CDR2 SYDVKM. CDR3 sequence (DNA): TGTGCCAGCCGAGAATACCCGACAGGGGAGAGCGGGGAGCTGTTTTTT. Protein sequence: CASREYPTGESGELFF.

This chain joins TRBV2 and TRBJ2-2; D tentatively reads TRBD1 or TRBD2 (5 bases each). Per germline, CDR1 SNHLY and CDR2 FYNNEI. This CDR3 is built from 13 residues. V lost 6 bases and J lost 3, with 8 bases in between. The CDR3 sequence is CASRGTYTGELFF. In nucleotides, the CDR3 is TGTGCCAGCAGGGGGACGTACACCGGGGAGCTGTTTTTT.

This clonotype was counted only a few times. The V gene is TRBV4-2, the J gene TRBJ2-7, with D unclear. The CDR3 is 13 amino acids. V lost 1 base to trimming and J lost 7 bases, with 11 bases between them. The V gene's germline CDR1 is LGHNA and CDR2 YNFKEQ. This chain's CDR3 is CASSQASPLEQYF. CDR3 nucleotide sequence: TGTGCCAGCAGCCAAGCCTCCCCCCTTGAGCAGTACTTC.

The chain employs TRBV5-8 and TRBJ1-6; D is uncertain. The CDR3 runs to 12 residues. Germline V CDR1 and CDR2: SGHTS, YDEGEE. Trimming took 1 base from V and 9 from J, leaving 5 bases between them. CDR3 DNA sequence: TGTGCCAGCAGCTTGTACACTTCACCCCTCCACTTT. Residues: CASSLYTSPLHF.

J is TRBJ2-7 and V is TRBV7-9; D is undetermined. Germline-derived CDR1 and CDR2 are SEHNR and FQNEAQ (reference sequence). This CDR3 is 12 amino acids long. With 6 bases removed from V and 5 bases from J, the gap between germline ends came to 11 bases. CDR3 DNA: TGTGCCAGCAGTTCTGGCCTACACGAGCAGTACTTC. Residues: CASSSGLHEQYF.

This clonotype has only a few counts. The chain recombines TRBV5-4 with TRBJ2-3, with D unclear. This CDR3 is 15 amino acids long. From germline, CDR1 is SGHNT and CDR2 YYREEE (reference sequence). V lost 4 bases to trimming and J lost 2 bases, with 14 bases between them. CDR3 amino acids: CASSMTVTLTDTQYF. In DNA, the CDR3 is TGTGCCAGCAGCATGACGGTGACCCTCACAGATACGCAGTATTTT.

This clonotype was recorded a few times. For the CDR3, the DNA is TGCGCCAGCAGCTTGGACGGGGGGCACAACATTCAGTACTTC. This codes for CASSLDGGHNIQYF. This sequence joins TRBV5-1 and TRBJ2-4, with D possibly matching TRBD2 (7 bases). The V end lost 0 bases, the J end lost 7 bases, and 11 bases lay between the germline ends. CDR1 and CDR2 (germline): SGHRS, YFSETQ. The CDR3 is 14 amino acids. The variable domain in full, completed from reference TRBV5-1 and TRBJ2-4, reads KAGVTQTPRYLIKTRGQQVTLSCSPISGHRSVSWYQQTPGQGLQFLFEYFSETQRNKGNFPGRFSGRQFSNSRSEMNVSTLELGDSALYLCASSLDGGHNIQYFGAGTRLSVL.

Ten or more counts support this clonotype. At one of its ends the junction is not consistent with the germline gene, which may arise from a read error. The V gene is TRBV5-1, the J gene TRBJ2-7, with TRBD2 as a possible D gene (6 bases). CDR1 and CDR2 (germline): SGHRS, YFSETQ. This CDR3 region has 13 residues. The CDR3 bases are TGTGCCAGCAGCCTGGACGGGGGCTACGAGCAGTACTTC. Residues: CASSLDGGYEQYF.

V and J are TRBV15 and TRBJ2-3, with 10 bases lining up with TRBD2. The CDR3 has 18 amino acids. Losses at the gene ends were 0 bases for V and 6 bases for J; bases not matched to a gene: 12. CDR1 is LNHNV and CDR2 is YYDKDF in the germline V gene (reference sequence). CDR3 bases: TGTGCCACCAGCAGAGACTTACCCGGGACTAGCGTGAGGGATACGCAGTATTTT. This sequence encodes CATSRDLPGTSVRDTQYF. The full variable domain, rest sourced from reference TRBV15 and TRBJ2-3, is DAMVIQNPRYQVTQFGKPVTLSCSQTLNHNVMYWYQQKSSQAPKLLFHYYDKDFNNEADTPDNFQSRRPNTSFCFLDIRSPGLGDTAMYLCATSRDLPGTSVRDTQYFGPGTRLTVL.

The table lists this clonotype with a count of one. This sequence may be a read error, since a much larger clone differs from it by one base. CDR3 amino acids: CASSRFQETHYF. For the CDR3, the DNA is TGTGCCAGCTCTAGATTCCAAGAGACCCACTACTTC. V and J are TRBV7-2 and TRBJ2-5; D is uncertain. This CDR3 contains 12 residues. CDR1 SGHTA and CDR2 FQGNSA come from the germline V gene. Full variable domain (outside the CDR3, taken from reference TRBV7-2 and TRBJ2-5): GAGVSQSPSNKVTEKGKDVELRCDPISGHTALYWYRQSLGQGLEFLIYFQGNSAPDKSGLPSDRFSAERTGGSVSTLTIQRTQQEDSAVYLCASSRFQETHYFGPGTRLLVL.

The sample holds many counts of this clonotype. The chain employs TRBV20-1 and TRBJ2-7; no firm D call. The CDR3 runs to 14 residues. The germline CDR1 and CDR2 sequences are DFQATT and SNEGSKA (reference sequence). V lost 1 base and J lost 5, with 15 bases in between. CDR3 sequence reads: CSARAPTPVDEQYF. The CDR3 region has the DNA TGCAGTGCTAGAGCGCCTACCCCAGTAGACGAGCAGTACTTC.

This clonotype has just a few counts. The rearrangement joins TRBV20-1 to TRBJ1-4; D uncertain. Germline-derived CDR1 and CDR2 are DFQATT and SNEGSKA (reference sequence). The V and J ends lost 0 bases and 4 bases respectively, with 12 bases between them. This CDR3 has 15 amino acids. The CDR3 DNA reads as TGCAGTGCTAGAGATTTTGGCGGTATTAATGAAAAACTGTTTTTT. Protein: CSARDFGGINEKLFF.

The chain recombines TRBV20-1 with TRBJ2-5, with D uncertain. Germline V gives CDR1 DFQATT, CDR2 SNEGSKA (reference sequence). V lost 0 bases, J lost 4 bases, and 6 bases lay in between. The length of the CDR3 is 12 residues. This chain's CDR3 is CSARDDIETQYF. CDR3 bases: TGCAGTGCTAGAGACGACATAGAGACCCAGTACTTC.

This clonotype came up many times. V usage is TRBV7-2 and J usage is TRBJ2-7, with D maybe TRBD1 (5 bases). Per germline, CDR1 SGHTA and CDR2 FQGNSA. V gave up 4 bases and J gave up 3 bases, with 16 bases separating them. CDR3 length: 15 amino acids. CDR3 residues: CASSWVPGSGYEQYF. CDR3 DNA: TGTGCCAGCAGCTGGGTCCCAGGGTCTGGCTACGAGCAGTACTTC.

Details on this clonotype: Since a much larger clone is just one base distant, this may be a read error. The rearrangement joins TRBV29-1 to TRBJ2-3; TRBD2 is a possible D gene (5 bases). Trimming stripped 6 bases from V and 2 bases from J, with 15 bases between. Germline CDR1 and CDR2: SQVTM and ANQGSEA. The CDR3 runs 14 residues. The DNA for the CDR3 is TGCAGCGTCCTGGACTGGTCCCACACAGATACGCAGTATTTT. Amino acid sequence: CSVLDWSHTDTQYF.

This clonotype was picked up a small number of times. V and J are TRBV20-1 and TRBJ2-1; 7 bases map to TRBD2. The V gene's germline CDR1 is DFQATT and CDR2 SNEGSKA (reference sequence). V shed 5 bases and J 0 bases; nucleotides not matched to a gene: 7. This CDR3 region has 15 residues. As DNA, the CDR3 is TGCAGTGCTCCACACTGGACTAGCTCCTACAATGAGCAGTTCTTC. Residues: CSAPHWTSSYNEQFF.

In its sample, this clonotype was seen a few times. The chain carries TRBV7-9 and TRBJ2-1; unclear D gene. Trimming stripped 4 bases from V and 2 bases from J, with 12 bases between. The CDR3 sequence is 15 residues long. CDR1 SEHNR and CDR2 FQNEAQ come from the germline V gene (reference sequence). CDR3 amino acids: CASSWSTSPYNEQFF. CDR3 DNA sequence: TGTGCCAGCAGCTGGTCGACAAGTCCCTACAATGAGCAGTTCTTC.

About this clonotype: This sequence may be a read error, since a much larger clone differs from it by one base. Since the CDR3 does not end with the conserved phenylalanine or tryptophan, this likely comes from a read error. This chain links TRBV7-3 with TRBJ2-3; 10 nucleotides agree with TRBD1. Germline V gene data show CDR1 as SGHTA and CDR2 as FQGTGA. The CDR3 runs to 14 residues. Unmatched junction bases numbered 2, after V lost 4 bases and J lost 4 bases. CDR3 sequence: CASSWGQGSDTQYS. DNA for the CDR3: TGTGCCAGCAGCTGGGGACAGGGGTCAGATACGCAGTATTCT.

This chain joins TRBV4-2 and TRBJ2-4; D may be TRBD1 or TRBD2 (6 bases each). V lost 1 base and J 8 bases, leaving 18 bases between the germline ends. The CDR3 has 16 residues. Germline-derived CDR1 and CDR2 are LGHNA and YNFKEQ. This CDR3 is CASSQAEKRGRDIQYF. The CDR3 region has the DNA TGTGCCAGCAGCCAAGCGGAAAAACGGGGGCGGGACATTCAGTACTTC.